This section outlines one T cell receptor beta chain sequence together with its context. Antigen: not known. CDR1 and CDR2 from the germline V gene are SGHRS and YFSETQ. The CDR3 has 16 amino acids. The germline V and J ends were trimmed by 0 bases and 12 bases, with 24 bases remaining between them. This specimen belongs to a study of blood T cells in healthy people across ages. Points from the study as a whole: Per million T cells, TCR beta diversity dropped roughly linearly as age increased. Long-lived donors had more naive CD4+ cells and higher diversity than aged donors.

Using a J-beta primer mix together with a sample-barcoded 5' primer, a second PCR was run for roughly 7 to 12 cycles. Each of the cDNA molecules was tagged by a template-switch adaptor with 12 random nucleotides. TCRdb re-analysed the 5' RACE reads in MiXCR, keeping a single row per CDR3 protein. The sample lists just over 800,000 distinct CDR3 sequences, approximately 67% occurring once. The clonotype comes from a man aged 25 to 40 in good health. The sample taken for sequencing was blood. The chain combines TRBV5-1 with TRBJ1-1; D is perhaps TRBD1 (6 bases). CDR3 residues: CASSLATGRGLLKPFF. In DNA form, the CDR3 reads TGCGCCAGCAGCTTGGCTACAGGGAGGGGTCTACTGAAACCTTTCTTT.